This TCR beta chain was sequenced for a study of blood T cell repertoires in COVID-19 (dated by TCRdb to 2020 to 2021). Regarding the study in general: Samples covering the acute and convalescent phases of COVID-19 were provided by collaborators in the United States, Italy and Spain. The material from the prospective study consisted of cDNA or gDNA derived from T cells, B-cell-depleted T cells, or PBMCs. Subjects who had been exposed to COVID-19, were actively infected with it, or had recovered from it provided the deeply sampled blood TCRbeta repertoires that made up the dataset. The repertoires were released in a freely available public database meant as a resource for research on the immune response to SARS-CoV-2. The samples were drawn from two sources: the first 160 participants of the ongoing ImmuneRACE study, and approximately 1,300 subjects contributed by 6 global collaborators. A de-identified subject ID, COVID-19 status, age in years and sex were almost always included in the sample metadata. Where available, HLA class I and class II types were obtained from metadata supplied by the sample provider rather than from assay-based typing. What the authors observed across the whole study: The amount of clinical and demographic metadata varied by source and participant and was provided uncurated.

TCRbeta CDR3 regions were amplified from genomic DNA using the immunoSEQ Assay, a bias-controlled multiplex PCR. Per the authors' processing: The number of nucleated cells in each sample was estimated from the amplification of reference gene primers within the assay. To quantify the absolute abundance of each unique TCRbeta CDR3 rearrangement, sequence reads were collapsed and filtered. For each sample, productive Simpson clonality was calculated as the square root of Simpson's diversity index across productive rearrangements. The immuneACCESS repertoire file appears here via TCRdb, limited to in-frame rearrangements. These files lack a portion of the clones; in checked studies, under half of the deficit traces to unresolved V genes, and the cause of the others is not known. V and J calls plus clone size are reproduced from that table; the DNA served to infer D and trimming. This sample has 240,000 or so clones in its table, and about nine tenths of those were observed once. The ten top clones hold 7.2% of the sample.

Another Seattle source contributed samples from volunteer blood donors who had recovered from COVID-19. Whole blood was collected in K2EDTA tubes by collaborating institutions according to the institutions' own protocols. For TCRbeta analysis, collaborators shipped samples in one of three forms: frozen whole blood, isolated PBMCs, or DNA extracted from either of those sample types. With respect to this clone: Its target antigen remains unknown. Qualities for individual bases were not recorded, and no much larger clone is one base off.

The source of this sequence is a man aged 60 to 75 who had recovered from COVID-19. The sequencing input was peripheral blood.

The encoded CDR3 is CARTGGFNGELFF. The bases are TGTGCCAGGACAGGGGGATTTAACGGGGAGCTGTTTTTT. This receptor chain uses TRBV5-4 and TRBJ2-2; TRBD1 aligns with 9 central bases. The germline V gene encodes CDR1 SGHNT and CDR2 YYREEE (reference sequence). The germline V and J ends show losses of 8 bases and 7 bases respectively, and no gene match explains 6 bases of the junction. Counted from cysteine to phenylalanine, this CDR3 has 13 amino acids. Just CDR3 DNA is preserved here, 39 bases in frame from base 1. With all but the CDR3 taken from the reference TRBV5-4 and TRBJ2-2 genes, the full variable domain is: ETGVTQSPTHLIKTRGQQVTLRCSSQSGHNTVSWYQQALGQGPQFIFQYYREEENGRGNFPPRFSGLQFPNYSSELNVNALELDDSALYLCARTGGFNGELFFGEGSRLTVL.